The clone carrying this TCR beta chain was seen ten or more times. Its antigen is unidentified. Using genomic DNA as the template, TCR beta VDJ and CDR3 profiling was carried out. TCRdb used MiXCR to reprocess the reads, holding one entry per CDR3 protein. The sample consists of about 220,000 distinct CDR3 sequences, about a third of them appearing once. This sample is part of a study of CD8+CD57+ T cells in acquired aplastic anemia. Study observations and caveats: Some 31 sequences, all CD8+ CDR3, were shared between patients and controls.

The CDR3 has 14 amino acids. V was clipped by 4 bases and J by 7 bases, with 15 bases between them. Germline V gene data show CDR1 as KGHDR and CDR2 as SFDVKD. The clonotype was recovered from a human donor in good health, serving as a control. Material for sequencing was sorted CD4+, CD8+, or CD8+CD57+ T cells (not recorded which) from PBMCs. This sequence joins TRBV24-1 and TRBJ1-2; a possible D gene is TRBD1 (6 bases). The CDR3 loop reads CATSDKQGWSGYTF. CDR3 nucleotides: TGTGCCACCAGTGACAAACAGGGATGGAGTGGCTACACCTTC.